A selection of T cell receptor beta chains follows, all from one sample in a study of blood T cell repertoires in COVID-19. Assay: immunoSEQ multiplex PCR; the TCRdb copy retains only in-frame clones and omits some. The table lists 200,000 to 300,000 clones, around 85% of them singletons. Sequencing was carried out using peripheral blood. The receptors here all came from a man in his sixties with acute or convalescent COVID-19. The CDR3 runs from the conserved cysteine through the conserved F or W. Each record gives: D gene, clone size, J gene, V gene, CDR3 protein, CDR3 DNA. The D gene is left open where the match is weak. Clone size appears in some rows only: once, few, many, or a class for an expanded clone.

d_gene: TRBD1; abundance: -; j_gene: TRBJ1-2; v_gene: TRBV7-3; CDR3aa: CASSPAGGTYGYTF; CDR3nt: TGTGCCAGCAGCCCTGCAGGGGGTACCTATGGCTACACCTTC
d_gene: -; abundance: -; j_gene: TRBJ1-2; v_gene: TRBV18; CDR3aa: CASSPQDRFANYGYTF; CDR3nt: TGTGCCAGCTCACCTCAGGACAGATTTGCTAACTATGGCTACACCTTC
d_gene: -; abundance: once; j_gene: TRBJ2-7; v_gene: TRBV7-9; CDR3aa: CASSSGERRSYEQYF; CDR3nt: TGTGCCAGCAGCTCCGGGGAGCGGAGGTCCTACGAGCAGTACTTC
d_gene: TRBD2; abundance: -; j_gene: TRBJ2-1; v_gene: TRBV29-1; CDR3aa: CSAGTSVNHEQFF; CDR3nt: TGCAGCGCTGGGACTAGCGTCAACCATGAGCAGTTCTTC
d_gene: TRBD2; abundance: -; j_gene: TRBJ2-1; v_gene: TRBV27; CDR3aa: CASSVLLATEGIGSYNEQFF; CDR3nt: TGTGCCAGCAGTGTCCTACTAGCGACTGAGGGGATTGGATCCTACAATGAGCAGTTCTTC
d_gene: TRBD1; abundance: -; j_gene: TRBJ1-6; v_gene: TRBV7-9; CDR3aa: CASSPTVGTGDNSPLHF; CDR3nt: TGTGCCAGCAGCCCTACCGTGGGGACAGGGGATAATTCACCCCTCCACTTT
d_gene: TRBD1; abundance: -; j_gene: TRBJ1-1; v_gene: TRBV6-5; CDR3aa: CASRIHQGAATEAFF; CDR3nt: TGTGCCAGCAGGATCCATCAGGGGGCGGCCACTGAAGCTTTCTTT
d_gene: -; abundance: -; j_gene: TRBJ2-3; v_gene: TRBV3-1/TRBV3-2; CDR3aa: CASSQGGSTDTQYF; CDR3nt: TGTGCCAGCAGCCAAGGCGGGAGCACAGATACGCAGTATTTT
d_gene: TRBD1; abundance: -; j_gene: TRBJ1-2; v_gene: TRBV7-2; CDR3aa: CASSSGQEGGYTF; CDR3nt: TGTGCCAGCAGCTCGGGACAGGAGGGTGGCTACACCTTC
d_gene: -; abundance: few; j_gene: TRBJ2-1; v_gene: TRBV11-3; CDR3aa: CATTGIEEPNEQFF; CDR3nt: TGTGCCACCACAGGGATCGAGGAGCCCAATGAGCAGTTCTTC
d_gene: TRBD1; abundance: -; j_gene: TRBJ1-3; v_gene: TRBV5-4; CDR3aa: CASSPGTGGDGNTIYF; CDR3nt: TGTGCCAGCAGCCCCGGGACAGGGGGCGACGGAAACACCATATATTTT
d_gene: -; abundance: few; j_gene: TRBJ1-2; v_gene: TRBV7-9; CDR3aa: CASSLGGGSYGYTF; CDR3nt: TGTGCCAGCAGCTTAGGCGGGGGGAGCTATGGCTACACCTTC
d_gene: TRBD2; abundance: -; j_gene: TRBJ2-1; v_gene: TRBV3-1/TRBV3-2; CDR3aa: CASSQDPAGLASTYNEQFF; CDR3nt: TGTGCCAGCAGCCAAGATCCAGCGGGACTTGCGTCCACCTACAATGAGCAGTTCTTC
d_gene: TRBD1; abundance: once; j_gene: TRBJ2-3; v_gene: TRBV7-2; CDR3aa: CASSYGTGGKDTQYF; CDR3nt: TGTGCCAGCAGCTACGGGACAGGGGGAAAGGATACGCAGTATTTT
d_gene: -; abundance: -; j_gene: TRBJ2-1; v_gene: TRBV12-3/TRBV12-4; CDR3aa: CASRYNNEQFF; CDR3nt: TGTGCCAGCAGATACAACAATGAGCAGTTCTTC
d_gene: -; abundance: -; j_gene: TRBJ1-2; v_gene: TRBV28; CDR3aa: CASSPRGPHYGYTF; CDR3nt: TGTGCCAGCAGTCCCAGGGGCCCGCACTATGGCTACACCTTC
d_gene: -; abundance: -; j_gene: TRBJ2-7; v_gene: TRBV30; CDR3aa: CAWSIQGGIGEQYF; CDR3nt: TGTGCCTGGTCGATTCAGGGTGGGATAGGCGAGCAGTACTTC
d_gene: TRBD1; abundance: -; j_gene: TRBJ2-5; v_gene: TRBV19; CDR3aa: CASSIDPRTGTETQYF; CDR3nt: TGTGCCAGTAGTATAGATCCTCGGACAGGGACGGAGACCCAGTACTTC
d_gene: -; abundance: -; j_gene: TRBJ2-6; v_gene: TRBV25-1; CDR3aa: CASSRPGAGANVLTF; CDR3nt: TGTGCCAGCAGTCGTCCAGGGGCTGGGGCCAACGTCCTGACTTTC
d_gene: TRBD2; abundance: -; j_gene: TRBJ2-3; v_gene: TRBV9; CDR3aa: CASSETSLAGDGDTQYF; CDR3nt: TGTGCCAGCAGCGAGACTTCCCTAGCGGGGGACGGGGATACGCAGTATTTT
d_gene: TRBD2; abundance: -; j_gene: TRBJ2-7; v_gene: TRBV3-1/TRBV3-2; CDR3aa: CASSQTGGSYEQYF; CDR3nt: TGTGCCAGCAGCCAGACGGGGGGCTCCTACGAGCAGTACTTC
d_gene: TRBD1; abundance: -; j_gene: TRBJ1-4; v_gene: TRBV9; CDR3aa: CASSPLGQGYEKLFF; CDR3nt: TGTGCCAGCAGTCCCCTGGGACAGGGATATGAAAAACTGTTTTTT
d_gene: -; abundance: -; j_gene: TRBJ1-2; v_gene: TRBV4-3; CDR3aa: CASSQGTAAQYTF; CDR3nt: TGCGCCAGCAGCCAAGGAACAGCGGCGCAATACACCTTC
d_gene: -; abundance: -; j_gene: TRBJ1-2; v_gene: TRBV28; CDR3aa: CASSPGNANYGYTF; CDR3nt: TGTGCCAGCAGTCCAGGGAATGCTAACTATGGCTACACCTTC
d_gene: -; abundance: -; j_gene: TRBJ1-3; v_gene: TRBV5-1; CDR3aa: CASRGYRVSGNTIYF; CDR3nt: TGCGCCAGCAGGGGGTACAGGGTTAGTGGAAACACCATATATTTT
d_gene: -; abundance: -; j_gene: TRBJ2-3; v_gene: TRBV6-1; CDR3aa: CASSDQSTDTQYF; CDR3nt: TGTGCCAGCAGTGACCAAAGCACAGATACGCAGTATTTT
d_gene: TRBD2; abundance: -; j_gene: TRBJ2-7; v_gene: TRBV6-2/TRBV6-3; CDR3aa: CASSSSRGARTSGSSDEQYF; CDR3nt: TGTGCCAGCAGCTCCTCTCGGGGGGCGCGGACTAGCGGGAGTAGCGACGAGCAGTACTTC
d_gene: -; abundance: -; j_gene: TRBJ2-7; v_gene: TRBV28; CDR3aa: CASSLRRGQGAHEQYF; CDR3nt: TGTGCCAGCAGTTTGCGGAGAGGCCAAGGCGCCCACGAGCAGTACTTC
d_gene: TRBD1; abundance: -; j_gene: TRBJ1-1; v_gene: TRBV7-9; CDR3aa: CASSLYRTGTAEAFF; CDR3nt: TGTGCCAGCAGCTTATACCGGACAGGGACCGCTGAAGCTTTCTTT
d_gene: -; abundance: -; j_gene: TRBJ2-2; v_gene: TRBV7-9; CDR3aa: CASSLTTGRGNTGELFF; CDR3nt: TGTGCCAGCAGCTTAACTACAGGGAGGGGTAACACCGGGGAGCTGTTTTTT
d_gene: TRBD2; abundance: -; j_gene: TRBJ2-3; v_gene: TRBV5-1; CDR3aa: CASSLRLAGGGADTQYF; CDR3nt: TGCGCCAGCAGCTTGAGACTAGCGGGAGGAGGGGCAGATACGCAGTATTTT
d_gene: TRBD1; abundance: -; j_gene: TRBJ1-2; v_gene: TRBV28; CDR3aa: CASSLPGQKYGYTF; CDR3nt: TGTGCCAGCAGTCTCCCGGGACAGAAGTATGGCTACACCTTC
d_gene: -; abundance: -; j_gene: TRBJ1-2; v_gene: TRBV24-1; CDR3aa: CATSDLHQGIYGYTF; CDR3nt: TGTGCCACCAGTGATTTGCACCAGGGTATCTATGGCTACACCTTC
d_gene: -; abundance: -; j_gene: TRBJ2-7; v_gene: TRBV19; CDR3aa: CASSINTFSSYEQYF; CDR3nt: TGTGCCAGTAGTATTAATACATTCAGCTCCTACGAGCAGTACTTC
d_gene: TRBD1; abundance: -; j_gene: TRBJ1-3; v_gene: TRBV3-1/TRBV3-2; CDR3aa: CASSQYTGARINTIYF; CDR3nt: TGTGCCAGCAGCCAATATACAGGGGCCAGGATAAACACCATATATTTT
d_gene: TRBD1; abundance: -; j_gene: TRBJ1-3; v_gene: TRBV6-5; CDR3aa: CASSRQGDSGNTIYF; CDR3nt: TGTGCCAGCAGTCGACAGGGGGACTCTGGAAACACCATATATTTT
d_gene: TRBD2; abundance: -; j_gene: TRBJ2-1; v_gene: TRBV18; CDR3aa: CASSPRTSPGGGNEQFF; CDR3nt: TGTGCCAGCTCACCCAGGACTAGCCCCGGGGGGGGCAATGAGCAGTTCTTC
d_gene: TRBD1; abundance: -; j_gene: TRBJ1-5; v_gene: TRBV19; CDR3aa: CASSATGGGNQPQHF; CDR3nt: TGTGCCAGTAGTGCCACAGGGGGAGGTAATCAGCCCCAGCATTTT
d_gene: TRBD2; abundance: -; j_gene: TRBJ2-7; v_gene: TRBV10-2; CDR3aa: CASKRAGEGHEQYF; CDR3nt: TGCGCCAGCAAGCGGGCGGGAGAGGGGCACGAGCAGTACTTC
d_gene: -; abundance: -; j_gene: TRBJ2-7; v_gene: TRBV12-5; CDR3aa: CASGFSGGYEQYF; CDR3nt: TGTGCTAGTGGTTTTTCGGGCGGGTACGAGCAGTACTTC
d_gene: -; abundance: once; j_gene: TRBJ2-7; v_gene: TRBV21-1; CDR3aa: CASSKEMETYEQYF; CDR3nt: TGTGCCAGCAGCAAAGAGATGGAGACCTACGAGCAGTACTTC
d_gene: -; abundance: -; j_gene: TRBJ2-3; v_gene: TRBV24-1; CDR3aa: CATSVGSTDTQYF; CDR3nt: TGTGCCACCAGTGTCGGGAGCACAGATACGCAGTATTTT
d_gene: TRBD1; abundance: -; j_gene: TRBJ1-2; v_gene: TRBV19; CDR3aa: CASSPTGRVAYGYTF; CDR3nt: TGTGCCAGTAGTCCGACAGGGAGAGTCGCCTATGGCTACACCTTC
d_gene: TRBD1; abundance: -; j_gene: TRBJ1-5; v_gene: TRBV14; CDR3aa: CASSRGQDGQPQHF; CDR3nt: TGTGCCAGCAGCCGGGGACAGGATGGCCAGCCCCAGCATTTT
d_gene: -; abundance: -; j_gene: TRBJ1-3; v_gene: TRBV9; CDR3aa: CASSVFPSPDTIYF; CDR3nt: TGTGCCAGCAGCGTATTTCCATCCCCGGACACCATATATTTT
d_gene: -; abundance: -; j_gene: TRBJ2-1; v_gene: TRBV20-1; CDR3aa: CSASGSYYNEQFF; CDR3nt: TGCAGTGCTAGTGGCAGTTACTACAATGAGCAGTTCTTC
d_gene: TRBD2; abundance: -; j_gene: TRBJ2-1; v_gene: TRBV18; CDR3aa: CASSPRTSGSLDTFNEQFF; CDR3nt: TGTGCCAGCTCACCACGGACTAGCGGGAGTCTGGATACATTCAATGAGCAGTTCTTC
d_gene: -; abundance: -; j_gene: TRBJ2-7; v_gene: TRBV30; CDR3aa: CAWSVSGGGYEQYF; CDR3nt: TGTGCCTGGAGTGTATCAGGTGGAGGGTACGAGCAGTACTTC
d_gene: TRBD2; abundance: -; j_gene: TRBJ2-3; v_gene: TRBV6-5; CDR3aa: CASSYSTSGRTDTQYF; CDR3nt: TGTGCCAGCAGTTACTCGACTAGCGGGAGGACAGATACGCAGTATTTT
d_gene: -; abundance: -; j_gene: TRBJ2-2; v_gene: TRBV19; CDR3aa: CASKAGLITGELFF; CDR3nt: TGTGCCAGTAAGGCGGGGCTTATCACCGGGGAGCTGTTTTTT
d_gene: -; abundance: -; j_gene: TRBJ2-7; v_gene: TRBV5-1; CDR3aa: CASSLGHLRGGASYEQYF; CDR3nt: TGCGCCAGCAGCCTGGGACACTTAAGGGGCGGGGCGAGCTACGAGCAGTACTTC
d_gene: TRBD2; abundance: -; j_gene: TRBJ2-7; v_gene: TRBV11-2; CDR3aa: CASSLERLAGTYEQYF; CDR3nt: TGTGCCAGCAGCTTAGAGAGGCTAGCGGGAACTTACGAGCAGTACTTC
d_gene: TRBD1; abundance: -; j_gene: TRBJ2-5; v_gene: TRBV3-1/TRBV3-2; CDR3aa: CASSQDTGGMETQYF; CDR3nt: TGTGCCAGCAGCCAAGATACAGGGGGCATGGAGACCCAGTACTTC
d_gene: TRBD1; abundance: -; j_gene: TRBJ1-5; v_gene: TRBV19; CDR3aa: CASSIPAGQRQPQHF; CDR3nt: TGTGCCAGTAGTATACCGGCGGGACAGCGTCAGCCCCAGCATTTT
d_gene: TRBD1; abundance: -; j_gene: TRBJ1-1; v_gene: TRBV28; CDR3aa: CASSPTGDTEAFF; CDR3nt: TGTGCCAGCAGTCCTACAGGGGACACTGAAGCTTTCTTT
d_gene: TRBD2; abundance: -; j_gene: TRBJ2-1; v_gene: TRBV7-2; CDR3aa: CASSWTSGGESVNEQFF; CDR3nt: TGTGCCAGCAGCTGGACTAGCGGGGGTGAGAGTGTCAATGAGCAGTTCTTC
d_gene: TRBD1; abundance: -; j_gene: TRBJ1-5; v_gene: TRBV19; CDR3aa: CASSRFRTGGQPQHF; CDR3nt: TGTGCCAGTAGTCGCTTTCGGACAGGGGGGCAGCCCCAGCATTTT